The next 17 T cell receptor beta chains were all read from a single sample in a study of cytomegalovirus exposure and HLA in healthy donors. Primers included in the PCR were 60 Vbeta and 13 Jbeta primers. Clones were read by immunoSEQ multiplex PCR, and TCRdb kept only the in-frame ones, dropping some. The sample contains fewer than 350,000 clones, 80% to 90% of which appear only once. The sequenced material came from PBMCs. The receptors originated from a woman younger than 35 in good health and CMV-seronegative.

The J gene is TRBJ2-1, the V gene TRBV5-1, with TRBD1 as a possible D gene (6 bases). Between the trimmed V and J ends, which lost 5 bases and 5 bases, there was a span of 14 bases. Germline assignment: CDR1 SGHRS and CDR2 YFSETQ. The CDR3 is 14 amino acids. The chain's CDR3 is CASRRQGRDNEQFF. The CDR3 bases are TGCGCCAGCAGACGTCAGGGGCGCGACAATGAGCAGTTCTTC.

The genes are TRBV5-4 and TRBJ1-1; 7 bases fit TRBD1. This CDR3 has 12 residues. Germline V gene sequence: CDR1 SGHNT, CDR2 YYREEE (reference sequence). In nucleotides, the CDR3 is TGTGCTACCAGGGGGGAGAACACTGAAGCTTTCTTT. It translates to CATRGENTEAFF.

V gene TRBV5-6 combines with J gene TRBJ1-1; TRBD1 might be the D (5 bases). Germline lookup yields CDR1 SGHDT and CDR2 YYEEEE. Trimming left V 5 bases short and J 3 bases short, with 14 bases between. The CDR3 is 14 residues long. CDR3 DNA sequence: TGTGCCAGCAGTCAGGGTGGATCCTACACTGAAGCTTTCTTT. Protein: CASSQGGSYTEAFF.

The chain is built from TRBV5-6 and TRBJ2-1; 8 positions agree with TRBD1. Trimming removed 5 bases from V and 1 base from J; junction bases left unmatched: 8. Germline-derived CDR1 and CDR2 are SGHDT and YYEEEE. The CDR3 has 16 residues. The CDR3 loop reads CASSTATGESYNEQFF. CDR3 bases: TGTGCCAGCAGTACAGCGACAGGGGAATCCTACAATGAGCAGTTCTTC.

On this clone: This sample also contains other DNA sequences that code for the same CDR3. The chain couples TRBV6-5 to TRBJ1-2; a possible D gene is TRBD1 (6 bases). The CDR3 spans 15 residues. Per germline, CDR1 MNHEY and CDR2 SVGAGI. V shed 6 bases and J shed 2 bases, with 16 bases lying between them. CDR3: CASSLGWQGNYGYTF. Here the CDR3 DNA reads TGTGCCAGCAGCCTCGGATGGCAGGGGAACTATGGCTACACCTTC.

This clone was recorded only once. Here the CDR3 reads CASRRDGSSYEQYF. The CDR3 DNA is TGTGCCAGCAGACGGGACGGGAGCTCCTACGAGCAGTACTTC. The chain has TRBV7-9 and TRBJ2-5; D perhaps matches TRBD2 (6 bases). The end of the DNA fits TRBJ2-7 better, so the J call may be wrong. Germline V gene lookup returns CDR1 SEHNR and CDR2 FQNEAQ (reference sequence). The CDR3 is made up of 14 amino acids.

J is TRBJ2-3 and V is TRBV5-1, with 12 bases lining up with TRBD1. CDR1 SGHRS and CDR2 YFSETQ come from the germline V gene. The CDR3 is 14 amino acids. The V gene end was trimmed by 3 bases and the J gene end by 6 bases; junction bases not matched to a gene: 2. The CDR3 DNA is TGCGCCAGCAGCTCGGGACAGGGGGCTGATACGCAGTATTTT. It encodes CASSSGQGADTQYF.

This rearrangement joins TRBV6-4 to TRBJ1-2; unclear D gene. The CDR3 extends over 12 amino acids. Trimming pared 6 bases from V and 1 base from J, leaving 6 bases between. Germline values: CDR1 MRHNA, CDR2 SNTAGT. CDR3 coding DNA: TGTGCCAGCAGAAACAGTAACTATGGCTACACCTTC. Residues: CASRNSNYGYTF.

The chain has TRBV19 and TRBJ1-4; 7 nucleotides line up with TRBD1. The germline CDR1 and CDR2 sequences are LNHDA and SQIVND (reference sequence). Trimming removed 10 bases from V and 5 bases from J; junction bases left unmatched: 7. This CDR3 contains 13 residues. In DNA, the CDR3 is TGTGCCACCTCTGGGACAGAAAATGAAAAACTGTTTTTT. Translated: CATSGTENEKLFF. The full variable domain, in which reference TRBV19 and TRBJ1-4 provide the parts outside the CDR3, is DGGITQSPKYLFRKEGQNVTLSCEQNLNHDAMYWYRQDPGQGLRLIYYSQIVNDFQKGDIAEGYSVSREKKESFPLTVTSAQKNPTAFYLCATSGTENEKLFFGSGTQLSVL.

This chain connects TRBV10-1 to TRBJ2-1; D is perhaps TRBD2 (6 bases). V was trimmed by 3 bases and J by 12 bases, leaving 21 bases between them. This CDR3 has 15 amino acids. CDR1 and CDR2 from the germline V gene are WNHNN and SYGVQD (reference sequence). The CDR3 bases are TGCGCCAGCAGTGAAAGTCGGGCGGGGAGTGCGTGGCAGTTCTTC. Protein: CASSESRAGSAWQFF.

The gene calls are TRBV15 and TRBJ2-1; tentative D call: TRBD2 (7 bases). The CDR3 length is 15 residues. CDR1 and CDR2 (germline): LNHNV, YYDKDF (reference sequence). Trimming took off 6 bases at V and 11 bases at J, with 23 bases between the two ends. The CDR3: CATRGGAGTSWKQFF. The CDR3 DNA follows: TGTGCCACCAGAGGGGGGGCTGGGACTTCCTGGAAGCAGTTCTTC.

The rearrangement uses TRBV14 and TRBJ1-1; D possibly corresponds to TRBD1 (5 bases). V dropped 0 bases and J dropped 7 bases, with 18 bases sitting between them. Germline V gives CDR1 SGHDN, CDR2 FVKESK. CDR3 length equals 16 residues. This CDR3 reads CASSQDVNGGADEAFF. CDR3 coding DNA: TGTGCCAGCAGCCAAGACGTAAACGGAGGGGCTGATGAAGCTTTCTTT.

The chain combines TRBV27 with TRBJ2-1; 10 nucleotides line up with TRBD2. This CDR3 has 14 residues. The germline V gene encodes CDR1 MNHEY and CDR2 SMNVEV (reference sequence). V lost 7 bases to trimming and J lost 14 bases; unmatched junction nucleotides: 14. CDR3 loop: CASTQRGGLKQEFF. The CDR3 DNA is TGTGCCAGCACCCAGCGGGGGGGCCTTAAACAGGAGTTCTTC.

V gene TRBV7-8 combines with J gene TRBJ2-1; 9 bases line up with TRBD2. CDR3 length: 15 amino acids. Germline V CDR1 and CDR2: SGHVS, FQNEAQ. V trimming: 5 bases; J trimming: 6 bases; junction bases outside the gene matches: 8. In DNA form, the CDR3 reads TGTGCCAGCAGCGGCCTAGCGGGGACCATCAATGAGCAGTTCTTC. Its protein product is CASSGLAGTINEQFF.

This clone was found once. The chain links TRBV10-1 to TRBJ2-5, with a weak D call TRBD1 (5 bases). CDR1 is WNHNN, CDR2 SYGVQD, per germline (reference sequence). This CDR3 region has 16 residues. The ends were cut back, 3 bases at V and 0 bases at J, with 14 bases in the middle. CDR3 DNA: TGCGCCAGCAGTGAACGAGCAGGGAAGCACCAAGAGACCCAGTACTTC. It specifies CASSERAGKHQETQYF.

V gene TRBV5-1 combines with J gene TRBJ2-2, with 11 bases lining up with TRBD2. V dropped 3 bases and J dropped 0; count of bases not matched to a gene: 4. The germline CDR1 and CDR2 sequences are SGHRS and YFSETQ. The CDR3 runs to 17 residues. The CDR3, as DNA: TGCGCCAGCAGCTCTAGCGGGGGGCCCACGAACACCGGGGAGCTGTTTTTT. Its translation: CASSSSGGPTNTGELFF.

This clone came up once. This chain connects TRBV7-9 to TRBJ1-2; 12 nucleotides match TRBD1. CDR1 and CDR2 from the germline V gene are SEHNR and FQNEAQ (reference sequence). The trim removed 4 bases at V and 5 bases at J, leaving 8 bases unmatched. This CDR3 has 16 amino acids. CDR3 protein: CASSSGTGGRGYGYTF. In DNA form, the CDR3 reads TGTGCCAGCAGCTCCGGGACAGGGGGCCGCGGGTATGGCTACACCTTC.